Listed below are T cell receptor beta chains from one sample, sequenced in a study of blood T cells in healthy people across ages. TCRdb re-called the 5' RACE reads with MiXCR, one entry per CDR3 protein. The table lists 910,000 or so distinct CDR3 sequences, just over 50% of them singletons. The sequenced sample was blood. Receptors were obtained from a woman aged 60-75 years in good health. Each CDR3 is given with its conserved first and last residue. D genes are given only for firm matches. Only some rows state a clone size, as once, few, many or a class for expanded clones.

>TRBD1|NA|TRBV4-2|TRBJ2-2|16
CASSQEGTGGPGELFF
TGTGCCAGCAGCCAAGAGGGGACAGGGGGCCCCGGGGAGCTGTTTTTT
>TRBD2|NA|TRBV28|TRBJ2-1|16
CASSLWVSGSYNEQFF
TGTGCCAGCAGTTTATGGGTTAGCGGGAGTTACAATGAGCAGTTCTTC
>NA|NA|TRBV29-1|TRBJ2-7|15
CSGQGGTISYNEQYF
TGCAGCGGCCAGGGGGGAACCATCTCCTACAATGAGCAGTACTTC
>TRBD2|few|TRBV27|TRBJ2-3|17
CASSFNSGRFPTDTQYF
TGTGCCAGCAGTTTTAACAGCGGGAGGTTCCCCACAGATACGCAGTATTTT
>NA|NA|TRBV12-3/TRBV12-4|TRBJ2-5|14
CANSVSPPKAKQYF
TGTGCCAACAGCGTAAGCCCCCCCAAGGCGAAGCAGTACTTC
>NA|NA|TRBV11-2|TRBJ2-3|14
CASRPMRSTDTQYF
TGTGCCAGCAGGCCCATGAGAAGCACAGATACGCAGTATTTT
>NA|NA|TRBV27|TRBJ2-5|16
CASSLRWQGIFETQYF
TGTGCCAGCAGTTTAAGGTGGCAGGGGATTTTTGAGACCCAGTACTTC
>NA|NA|TRBV5-5|TRBJ2-1|14
CASSLEGEDNEQFF
TGTGCCAGCAGCTTAGAAGGGGAGGACAATGAGCAGTTCTTC
>NA|NA|TRBV29-1|TRBJ2-6|14
CSVYPHSGANVLTF
TGCAGCGTTTACCCTCATTCTGGGGCCAACGTCCTGACTTTC
>NA|NA|TRBV4-3|TRBJ2-6|18
CASNQDWQVLDGANVLTF
TGCGCCAGCAACCAAGATTGGCAGGTGCTTGATGGGGCCAACGTCCTGACTTTC
>NA|NA|TRBV7-9|TRBJ1-2|14
CASSLTASDYGYTF
TGTGCCAGCAGCTTGACGGCCTCTGACTATGGCTACACCTTC
>NA|once|TRBV21-1|TRBJ2-5|15
CASSKCRRATETQYF
TGTGCCAGCAGCAAATGTCGTAGGGCTACAGAGACTCAGTACTTC
>NA|NA|TRBV5-5|TRBJ1-6|13
CASSNPFGSPLHF
TGTGCCAGCAGTAATCCATTCGGCAGTCCCCTCCACTTT
>NA|NA|TRBV29-1|TRBJ1-4|14
CSATLSQTNEKRFF
TGCAGCGCAACGCTCAGTCAAACTAATGAAAAACGGTTTTTT
>TRBD1|NA|TRBV5-1|TRBJ2-3|17
CAGSSASGQEGTDTQYF
TGCGCCGGCAGCTCGGCCTCGGGACAGGAGGGCACAGATACGCAGTATTTT
>NA|NA|TRBV30|TRBJ2-5|13
CAWSFSQGETQYF
TGTGCCTGGAGTTTTTCACAGGGCGAGACCCAGTACTTC
>NA|NA|TRBV18|TRBJ2-5|14
CASSPAVSGETQYF
TGTGCCAGCTCACCCGCGGTTTCGGGAGAGACCCAGTACTTC
>NA|once|TRBV30|TRBJ1-2|12
CAWAMGWDGYTF
TGTGCCTGGGCCATGGGGTGGGATGGCTACACCTTC
>TRBD2|few|TRBV29-1|TRBJ2-1|14
CSAPEREVYNEQFF
TGCAGCGCACCGGAGCGGGAGGTTTACAATGAGCAGTTCTTC
>NA|few|TRBV12-3/TRBV12-4|TRBJ2-7|15
CASSPTSPPAYEQYF
TGTGCCAGCAGCCCGACTAGTCCCCCCGCCTACGAGCAGTACTTC
>TRBD1|many|TRBV18|TRBJ2-3|15
CASSRTGGSADTQYF
TGTGCCAGCTCCCGGACAGGGGGCAGCGCAGATACGCAGTATTTT
>TRBD1|NA|TRBV27|TRBJ1-5|15
CASKGSRTGHQPQHF
TGTGCCAGCAAGGGGTCCAGGACAGGGCATCAGCCCCAGCATTTT
>NA|NA|TRBV12-3/TRBV12-4|TRBJ2-6|14
CASTRTAGANVLTF
TGTGCCAGCACCCGAACCGCTGGGGCCAACGTCCTGACTTTC
>NA|few|TRBV7-9|TRBJ2-7|15
CASSLSGTTSYEQYF
TGTGCCAGCAGCTTATCAGGGACAACTTCCTACGAGCAGTACTTC
>TRBD2|NA|TRBV6-2/TRBV6-3|TRBJ2-5|17
CASSLGLAGTYQETQYF
TGTGCCAGCAGTTTGGGACTAGCGGGAACGTACCAAGAGACCCAGTACTTC
>TRBD1|NA|TRBV7-9|TRBJ1-2|15
CASSHTGGKSYGYTF
TGTGCCAGCAGCCACACAGGGGGCAAAAGCTATGGCTACACCTTC
>TRBD1|NA|TRBV7-8|TRBJ2-1|15
CASSPTSTGVDEQFF
TGTGCCAGCAGCCCTACCTCGACAGGGGTCGATGAGCAGTTCTTC
>NA|NA|TRBV4-2|TRBJ2-3|14
CASSQPGGVDTQYF
TGTGCCAGCAGCCAACCAGGAGGGGTAGATACGCAGTATTTT
>TRBD2|NA|TRBV5-5|TRBJ2-5|17
CASSLAPIAGGQETQYF
TGTGCCAGCAGCTTGGCTCCCATAGCGGGAGGGCAAGAGACCCAGTACTTC
>NA|NA|TRBV6-5|TRBJ2-7|14
CASRTQDGAYEQYF
TGTGCCAGCAGAACCCAGGACGGAGCCTACGAGCAGTACTTC
>NA|few|TRBV3-1|TRBJ1-5|17
CASSQHGGRHSNQPQHF
TGTGCCAGCAGCCAGCACGGGGGACGGCATAGCAATCAGCCCCAGCATTTT
>NA|NA|TRBV18|TRBJ1-1|11
CASSNGVEAFF
TGTGCCAGCTCAAATGGGGTCGAAGCTTTCTTT
>NA|few|TRBV7-2|TRBJ2-5|13
CASSETPQETQYF
TGTGCCAGCAGCGAAACACCTCAAGAGACCCAGTACTTC
>NA|NA|TRBV20-1|TRBJ1-2|12
CSARTPWGGYTF
TGCAGTGCTAGAACTCCTTGGGGGGGCTACACCTTC
>NA|NA|TRBV7-3|TRBJ1-4|14
CASSLLVSNEKLFF
TGTGCCAGCAGCTTACTGGTCAGCAATGAAAAACTGTTTTTT
>NA|NA|TRBV2|TRBJ1-5|13
CASHQDGSWPQHF
TGTGCCAGCCACCAGGACGGTTCATGGCCCCAGCATTTT
>NA|NA|TRBV6-4|TRBJ2-3|15
CASSRQASVGDTQYF
TGTGCCAGCAGCCGCCAGGCCAGCGTTGGTGATACGCAGTATTTT
>NA|NA|TRBV7-2|TRBJ2-7|15
CASSFSSGAHNEQYF
TGTGCCAGCAGCTTCAGTAGCGGAGCCCACAATGAGCAGTACTTC
>NA|NA|TRBV13|TRBJ1-2|15
CASSLGRGGSYGYTF
TGTGCCAGCAGCTTAGGCCGGGGGGGTTCCTATGGCTACACCTTC
>TRBD2|NA|TRBV5-1|TRBJ2-7|16
CASSWRATSGTNEQYF
TGCGCCAGCAGCTGGAGGGCGACTAGCGGGACTAATGAGCAGTACTTC